The 8 T cell receptor beta chains listed next were all sequenced from one sample in a study of blood T cell repertoires in COVID-19. TCRdb's copy holds only in-frame clones and misses some; the assay was immunoSEQ multiplex PCR. The sample records around 26,000 clones, 80% to 95% being singletons. Sequenced material: peripheral blood. The origin of the receptors is a human donor in a cohort sampled during active COVID-19.

The chain joins TRBV5-5 to TRBJ2-6; TRBD1 aligns across 10 bases. The CDR3 loop spans 18 amino acids. The V and J ends lost 3 bases and 4 bases, in that order; junction bases with no gene match: 10. CDR1 is SGHKS and CDR2 is YYEKEE in the germline V gene (reference sequence). CDR3 sequence reads: CASSWGQGFLKGANVLTF. DNA for the CDR3: TGTGCCAGCAGCTGGGGACAGGGGTTTTTAAAAGGGGCCAACGTCCTGACTTTC.

V gene TRBV5-1 combines with J gene TRBJ1-2; D is uncertain. CDR3 length equals 15 residues. The V end lost 4 bases, the J end lost 0 bases, and 13 bases lay between the germline ends. Germline V lookup: CDR1 SGHRS, CDR2 YFSETQ. The CDR3 sequence is CASSAYSRSNYGYTF. In DNA form, the CDR3 reads TGCGCCAGCAGCGCTTACAGTCGTTCTAACTATGGCTACACCTTC.

The chain employs TRBV9 and TRBJ2-2; 8 bases are a match to TRBD2. This CDR3 is built from 17 residues. Looked up from germline, CDR1 is SGDLS and CDR2 is YYNGEE. The V and J ends lost 9 bases and 3 bases, in that order; junction bases with no gene match: 16. CDR3 nucleotides: TGTGCCACCTCGATACACCCGGGACTAGGAGACACCGGGGAGCTGTTTTTT. Its translation: CATSIHPGLGDTGELFF.

This sequence joins TRBV19 and TRBJ1-6; D is possibly TRBD1 (6 bases). This CDR3 is built from 15 residues. Germline V CDR1 and CDR2: LNHDA, SQIVND (reference sequence). V was cut by 3 bases and J by 5 bases, with 11 bases left in between. The CDR3, as DNA: TGTGCCAGTAGTATTCAGGGGTCTGATAATTCACCCCTCCACTTT. As protein: CASSIQGSDNSPLHF.

The CDR3 spells CASGLRGGDSPLHF. In nucleotides, the CDR3 is TGTGCCAGCGGCCTCCGGGGGGGGGATTCACCCCTCCACTTT. The V and J genes are TRBV7-2 and TRBJ1-6; TRBD1 might be the D (5 bases). Germline V gene sequence: CDR1 SGHTA, CDR2 FQGNSA. V lost 8 bases to trimming and J lost 8 bases, with 16 bases between them. The length of the CDR3 is 14 residues.

This chain uses TRBV28 with TRBJ2-5; D uncertain. CDR1 and CDR2 (germline): MDHEN, SYDVKM. The ends were cut back, 7 bases at V and 7 bases at J, with 10 bases in the middle. The CDR3 covers 11 residues. CDR3 region: CASTYVGTQYF. For the CDR3, the DNA is TGTGCCAGCACCTATGTTGGGACCCAGTACTTC.

This clone is a singleton in its sample. The chain couples TRBV29-1 to TRBJ1-2; D uncertain. V lost 6 bases and J lost 2, with 22 bases in between. The CDR3 sequence is 16 residues long. CDR1 SQVTM and CDR2 ANQGSEA come from the germline V gene. DNA of the CDR3: TGCAGCGTCCCCCGGAAAGGAACGACTAAGAACTATGGCTACACCTTC. Translating gives CSVPRKGTTKNYGYTF.

The rearrangement links TRBV6-2 or TRBV6-3 to TRBJ1-1; 9 bases line up with TRBD1. Germline loops: CDR1 MNHEY, CDR2 SVGEGT. V lost 4 bases to trimming and J lost 11 bases; unmatched junction nucleotides: 5. The CDR3 is 12 residues long. The CDR3 bases are TGTGCCAGCAGTTTAGGGACAGGGAAGGCTTTCTTT. As protein: CASSLGTGKAFF.